This TCR beta chain was retrieved from a study of cytomegalovirus exposure and HLA in healthy donors. Study-level background: Sequencing of some 190 million T cells in an earlier analysis found roughly 120 million unique TCR beta sequences. In terms of ancestry, the Caucasian-associated cluster contained roughly 81% of the roughly 400 genotyped donors.

V was pared by 6 bases and J by 0 bases, with 15 bases between. This CDR3 region has 16 residues. CDR1 is SNHLY, CDR2 FYNNEI, per germline. Note on this clone: What it binds is not known.

PCR amplification relied on 60 Vbeta primers (plus 13 Jbeta primers). Produced via immunoSEQ multiplex PCR; TCRdb's table is partial and in-frame only. The top ten clones hold 2.1% of a sample with approximately 190,000 clones, 75% to 85% of them seen once. Study findings and constraints: Among donors in an Asian-associated ancestry cluster, a later analysis reportedly found fewer N-insertions than the approximately 700-donor mean.

This chain links TRBV2 with TRBJ2-1; D possibly corresponds to TRBD1 (6 bases). This TCR derives from a woman younger than 30 in good health and CMV-seropositive. Sample: PBMCs. The CDR3 here is CASRAQGVGSYNEQFF. For the CDR3, the DNA is TGTGCCAGCAGGGCACAGGGAGTCGGCTCCTACAATGAGCAGTTCTTC.